This passage covers 8 T cell receptor beta chains from one sample sequenced in a study of cytomegalovirus exposure and HLA in healthy donors. Primers: 60 Vbeta forward and 13 Jbeta reverse. Only in-frame clones appear in the TCRdb table, and some are missing; sequencing was by immunoSEQ multiplex PCR. The sample yields roughly 140,000 clones, about 80% seen once. Input material: PBMCs. All receptors come from a man between 35 and 55 years old in good health and CMV-seropositive.

The chain carries TRBV27 and TRBJ2-7, with TRBD2 matching over 11 bases. Germline V gene sequence: CDR1 MNHEY, CDR2 SMNVEV (reference sequence). There are 14 residues in the CDR3. With V trimmed by 6 bases and J by 6 bases, 7 bases remained unmatched. The CDR3 loop is CASRYSGRALEQYF. CDR3 DNA: TGTGCCAGCAGATATAGCGGGAGGGCTCTCGAGCAGTACTTC.

The chain carries TRBV11-3 and TRBJ1-2; 9 bases agree with TRBD1. J lost 8 bases, V lost 5 bases, and 9 bases had no gene match. Germline V gene sequence: CDR1 SGHNT, CDR2 YENEEA. The CDR3 is 14 amino acids. In DNA form, the CDR3 reads TGTGCCAGCAGCCCTGGGACAGGGCTAATCGGCTACACCTTC. This encodes CASSPGTGLIGYTF.

This sequence joins TRBV6-1 and TRBJ1-1; 10 nucleotides line up with TRBD1. With 4 bases clipped from V and 3 bases from J, the junction kept 8 bases outside the gene matches. CDR1 is MNHNS and CDR2 is SASEGT in the germline V gene. The CDR3 has 16 amino acids. This chain's CDR3 is CASSVWTGGRDTEAFF. DNA of the CDR3: TGTGCCAGCAGTGTATGGACAGGGGGTCGGGACACTGAAGCTTTCTTT.

This chain links TRBV15 with TRBJ1-3; the D is unclear. The CDR3 is 15 residues long. Germline CDR1 LNHNV, CDR2 YYDKDF (reference sequence). Trimming left V 0 bases short and J 3 bases short, with 9 bases between. CDR3 region: CATSRDPGFGNTIYF. The CDR3 DNA reads as TGTGCCACCAGCAGAGATCCAGGATTTGGAAACACCATATATTTT.

The table lists this clone with a count of one. The chain combines TRBV6-5 with TRBJ2-1; D gene uncertain. Trimming took 2 bases from V and 14 from J, leaving 10 bases between them. The CDR3 extends over 11 amino acids. The germline CDR1 and CDR2 sequences are MNHEY and SVGAGI. The CDR3 loop reads CASSYSRLEFF. The CDR3 region has the DNA TGTGCCAGCAGTTACAGCAGGCTGGAGTTCTTC.

The chain combines TRBV18 with TRBJ2-1; 7 bases agree with TRBD1. Germline values: CDR1 KGHSH, CDR2 LQKENI. The CDR3 runs to 15 residues. V gave up 3 bases and J gave up 2 bases; unmatched junction bases: 4. The chain's CDR3 is CASSPLRGTYNEQFF. CDR3 in DNA: TGTGCCAGCTCACCCCTCAGGGGGACCTACAATGAGCAGTTCTTC.

The chain carries TRBV25-1 and TRBJ1-5; D may be TRBD1 (6 bases). This CDR3 has 14 residues. Germline CDR1 and CDR2: MGHDK and SYGVNS. With 5 bases removed from V and 4 bases from J, the gap between germline ends came to 12 bases. The CDR3 DNA reads TGTGCCAGCAGTACAGGGTTGATTAATCAGCCCCAGCATTTT. It codes for CASSTGLINQPQHF.

The chain carries TRBV11-3 and TRBJ2-5; D might be TRBD2 (6 bases). This CDR3 contains 17 residues. V lost 3 bases and J 0 bases, leaving 17 bases between the germline ends. CDR1 and CDR2 (germline): SGHNT, YENEEA. The CDR3 protein is CASSFPRAGLYQETQYF. CDR3 DNA: TGTGCCAGCAGCTTCCCCCGGGCGGGGTTATACCAAGAGACCCAGTACTTC.